Included here is one TCR beta chain sequence, with context. This record belongs to a study of blood T cell repertoires in COVID-19. Background on the study: Some COVID-19 samples were acute and others convalescent; all came from the United States, Italy and Spain. In each case, the material was cDNA or gDNA derived from T cells, B-cell-depleted T cells, or PBMCs.

TCRdb keeps only in-frame clones here, not all; method: immunoSEQ multiplex PCR. The sample yields 150,000 or so clones, around 79% seen once. Trimming pared 2 bases from V and 4 bases from J, leaving 7 bases between. The CDR3 has 13 amino acids. Germline V lookup: CDR1 WSHSY, CDR2 SAAADI. The receptor was isolated from a man aged 50 or older who had recovered from COVID-19. Sequenced sample: PBMCs or T cells enriched from blood (not recorded which). J is TRBJ2-3 and V is TRBV10-2; D remains unclear. The CDR3 DNA reads as TGCGCCAGCAGTGAGGGTGGGCCAGATACGCAGTATTTT. Translating gives CASSEGGPDTQYF.